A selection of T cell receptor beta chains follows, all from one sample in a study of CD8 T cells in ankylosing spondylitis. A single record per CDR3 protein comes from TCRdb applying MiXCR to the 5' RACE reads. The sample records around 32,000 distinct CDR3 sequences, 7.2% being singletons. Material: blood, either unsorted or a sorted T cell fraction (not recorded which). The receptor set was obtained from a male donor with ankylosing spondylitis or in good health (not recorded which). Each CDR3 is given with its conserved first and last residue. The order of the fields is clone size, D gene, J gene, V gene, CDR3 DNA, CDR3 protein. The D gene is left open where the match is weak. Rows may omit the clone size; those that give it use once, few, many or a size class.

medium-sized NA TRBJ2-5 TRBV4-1 TGCGCCAGCAGCCAAGAACCTCCGACAGGTCAAGAGACCCAGTACTTC CASSQEPPTGQETQYF
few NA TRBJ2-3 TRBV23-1 TGCGCCAGCAGTCAAAAGGAACCGGCTAGGTTACATACGCAGTATTTT CASSQKEPARLHTQYF
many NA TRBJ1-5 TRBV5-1 TGCGCCAGCAGCTTGGGCGGGCATCAGCCCCAGCATTTT CASSLGGHQPQHF
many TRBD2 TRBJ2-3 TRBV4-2 TGTGCCAGCAGCCACGACCGACTAGCTCACCGCTATTTT CASSHDRLAHRYF
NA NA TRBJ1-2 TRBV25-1 TGTGCCAGCAGTGAAAACAGTCCCTATGGCTACACCTTC CASSENSPYGYTF
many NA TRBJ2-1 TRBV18 TGTGCCAGCTCACATGATAGCTCCTACAATGAGCAGTTCTTC CASSHDSSYNEQFF
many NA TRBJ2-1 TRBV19 TGTGCCAGTAGTATAGGCCAATACAATGAGCAGTTCTTC CASSIGQYNEQFF
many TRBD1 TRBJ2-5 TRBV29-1 TGCAGCGTTTGGGACAGGGGAGAGACCCAGTACTTC CSVWDRGETQYF
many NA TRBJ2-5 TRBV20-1 TGCTCGAGTTTCGGATGGGGGGCCCAGTACTTC CSSFGWGAQYF
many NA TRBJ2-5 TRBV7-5 NA CISVSEAPAELAGEEQGETQYF
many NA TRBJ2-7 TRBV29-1 TGCAGCGCCGGACGTAGCTCAAGGGAGCAGTACTTC CSAGRSSREQYF
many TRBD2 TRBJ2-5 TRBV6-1 TGTGCCAGCACCCTTTCTAGCGGGACCCAAGAGACCCAGTACTTC CASTLSSGTQETQYF
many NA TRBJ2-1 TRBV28 TGTGCCAGCAGTCGAGTCGGGAGTGGGTCCTACAATGAGCAGTTCTTC CASSRVGSGSYNEQFF
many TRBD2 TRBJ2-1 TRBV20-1 TGCAGTGCCCAGACTAGCGGCTATGAGCAGTTCTTC CSAQTSGYEQFF
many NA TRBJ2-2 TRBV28 TGTGCCAGCAGCTACCGGGGTTCACGGGGAGGGGAGCTGTTTTTT CASSYRGSRGGELFF
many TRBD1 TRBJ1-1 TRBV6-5 TGTGCCAGCAGTTCAGGGACAGTCTTCTCTATGAACACTGAAGCTTTCTTT CASSSGTVFSMNTEAFF
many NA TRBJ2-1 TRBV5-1 TGCGCCAGCAGCTTGTGGCAGGTGGGCTCCTACAATGAGCAGTTCTTC CASSLWQVGSYNEQFF
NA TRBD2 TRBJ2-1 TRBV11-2 TGTGCCAGCAGCTTAGTTTCTAGCGGGAGACGAAGTGAGCAGTTCTTC CASSLVSSGRRSEQFF
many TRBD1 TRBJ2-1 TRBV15 TGTGCCACCAGCAGAGAGATAGGGACAGGCAGTACGGAGCAGTTCTTC CATSREIGTGSTEQFF
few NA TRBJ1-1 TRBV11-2 TGTGCCAGCTCTGCTCGGTTATTGAACACTGAAGCTTTCTTT CASSARLLNTEAFF
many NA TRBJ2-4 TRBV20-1 TGCAGTGCTCCACCCGACGTAGCCAAAAACATTCAGTACTTC CSAPPDVAKNIQYF
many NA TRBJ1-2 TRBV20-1 TGCAGTGCTAAACTACAGGTGGAGGGGTATGGCTACACCTTC CSAKLQVEGYGYTF
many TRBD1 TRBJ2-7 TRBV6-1 TGTGCCAGCAGGCTCGGGACAGGATACTCCTACGAGCAGTACTTC CASRLGTGYSYEQYF
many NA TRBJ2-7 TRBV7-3 TGTGCCAGCAGGGACAGTTCCTACGAGCAGTACTTC CASRDSSYEQYF
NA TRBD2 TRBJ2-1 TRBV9 TGTGCCAGCAGCGTAGCAATGGTAGCGGGCATAGGTGAGCAGTTCTTC CASSVAMVAGIGEQFF
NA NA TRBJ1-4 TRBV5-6 TGTGCCAGCAGCTTGTTCCAGGCGGGAGAAAAACTGTTTTTT CASSLFQAGEKLFF
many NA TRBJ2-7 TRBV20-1 TGCAGTGCTAGCGGCCCGCCGAACGAGCAGTACTTC CSASGPPNEQYF